This T cell receptor beta chain was recorded in a study of blood T cell repertoires in COVID-19. Looking at the study overall: Samples taken during acute and convalescent COVID-19 were collected in the United States, Italy and Spain. PBMCs, B-cell-depleted T cells, or T cells provided the cDNA or gDNA that made up the material.

J lost 11 bases, V lost 5 bases, and 10 bases had no gene match. The CDR3 loop spans 13 amino acids. Germline V lookup: CDR1 LNHDA, CDR2 SQIVND (reference sequence). Produced via immunoSEQ multiplex PCR; TCRdb's table is partial and in-frame only. In the table there are 170,000 or so clones, approximately 81% of which are singletons. This clonotype was obtained from a man between 18 and 35 years old with active or convalescent COVID-19. The sample taken for sequencing was peripheral blood. This chain joins TRBV19 and TRBJ1-1; 8 bases are a match to TRBD1. Here the CDR3 DNA reads TGTGCCAGTAGTTTTGGGACAGGTGTCCTGGCTTTCTTT. Its protein is CASSFGTGVLAFF.